The clone carrying this T cell receptor beta chain was seen more than once but under ten times. The entry originates in a study of blood T cell repertoires in COVID-19. Germline CDR1 SGHAT, CDR2 FQNNGV. The CDR3 spans 13 residues. V was trimmed by 3 bases and J by 10 bases, leaving 12 bases between them. The authors' processing: Researchers report that nucleated cell counts were estimated from reference gene primer amplification. The method was immunoSEQ multiplex PCR; TCRdb's version includes in-frame clones alone and lacks a portion of them. That table furnishes V, J and clone size, whereas the DNA furnished D and trimming. Altogether under 350,000 clones are present, about nine tenths being singletons, with the ten largest covering 2.6%.

Sequencing was carried out using PBMCs or T cells enriched from blood (not recorded which). This chain links TRBV11-2 with TRBJ1-4, with D perhaps TRBD1 (6 bases). This TCR was recovered from a woman aged 18-35 years who had recovered from COVID-19. CDR3 residues: CASSFGQSSKLFF. In DNA form, the CDR3 reads TGTGCCAGCAGCTTCGGACAGTCGTCAAAACTGTTTTTT.